This T cell receptor (beta chain) was captured by sequencing in a study of T cell responses to AZD1222 COVID-19 vaccine. Sequencing was performed with immunoSEQ multiplex PCR; in TCRdb, only in-frame clones are kept and a portion is missing. The top ten clones hold 5% to 5.5% of a sample with approximately 140,000 clones, about 88% of them seen once. Germline V gene data show CDR1 as LGHDT and CDR2 as YNNKEL (reference sequence). V lost 4 bases and J 1 base, leaving 8 bases between the germline ends. This CDR3 is built from 13 residues. This specimen consisted of peripheral blood, obtained on day 0 of AZD1222 vaccination. The V and J genes are TRBV3-1 (or the pseudogene TRBV3-2) and TRBJ2-7, with D unresolved. This clonotype originated in an adult in good health. The CDR3 region has the DNA TGTGCCAGCAGCCGGCAGCCTTCCTACGAGCAGTACTTC. Its translation is CASSRQPSYEQYF.